This TCR beta chain was captured in a study of blood T cell repertoires in COVID-19 (dated by TCRdb to about 2020). Concerning the study at large: The collaborator samples originated in the United States, Italy and Spain and spanned the acute and convalescent phases of COVID-19. The samples were drawn from the first 160 participants of the ongoing ImmuneRACE study and from 1,254 subjects provided by 6 global collaborators. The sample metadata nearly always contained a de-identified subject ID, COVID-19 status, age in years and sex. Where HLA class I and class II types were available, the types were taken from metadata supplied by the sample provider, not from assay-based typing. Subjects who had been exposed to COVID-19, were actively infected with it, or had recovered from it provided the deeply sampled blood TCRbeta repertoires that made up the dataset. The repertoires were released in a freely available public database meant as a resource for research on the immune response to SARS-CoV-2. The prospective study material was composed of cDNA or gDNA derived from T cells, B-cell-depleted T cells, or PBMCs.

The CDR3 runs 19 amino acids, cysteine and valine included. The retained sequence is limited to the CDR3, 57 bases, with the frame set at the first base. The germline V gene (reference sequence) provides CDR1 SEHNR and CDR2 FQNEAQ. Deletion took 0 bases off V and 3 bases off J, with a span of 24 bases between the germline ends. Participants in the prospective study were enrolled through a virtual design, were aged about 18 to 89 years, and lived in 24 United States geographic areas. In the prospective study, participants were assigned to cohorts based on the clinical history participants reported in a screening survey and a study questionnaire. Recovered participants in ImmuneRACE Cohort 3 were defined by two consecutive negative NP/OP PCR tests, clearance by a healthcare professional, or resolution of symptoms. Mobile phlebotomists in the prospective study collected whole blood, serum and a nasopharyngeal or oropharyngeal swab from every participant. Over a roughly 2-month period, participants in the prospective study had the option of providing additional blood draws and questionnaires. Blood samples from the prospective study were shipped frozen or at room temperature prior to DNA extraction.

Paper-wide results and their limitations: How much clinical and demographic metadata was included differed by source and by participant, and the metadata was provided uncurated.

TCRbeta CDR3 regions were amplified from genomic DNA using the immunoSEQ Assay, a bias-controlled multiplex PCR. The source study handled its data this way. Within the assay, amplification of reference gene primers was used to estimate how many nucleated cells each sample contained. To quantify the absolute abundance of each unique TCRbeta CDR3 rearrangement, sequence reads were collapsed and filtered. Productive Simpson clonality was computed per sample as the square root of Simpson's diversity index over productive rearrangements. The immuneACCESS repertoire file appears here via TCRdb, limited to in-frame rearrangements. These files lack a portion of the clones; in checked studies, under half of the deficit traces to unresolved V genes, and the cause of the others is not known. D and trimming were read from the DNA, whereas the V and J calls and clone size are those reported in that table. For this sample the table gives about half a million clones, of which around nine tenths were detected only once. The ten largest clones add up to under 9.5% of the sample.

As concerns this clone: Its antigen target is currently unknown. No base quality information exists; no much larger clone differs at one position.

This receptor was obtained from a woman aged 55 to 70 who had recovered from COVID-19. Sequenced sample: PBMCs or T cells enriched from blood (not recorded which). Recombination linked TRBV7-9 to TRBJ2-7, with TRBD2 as a weak D call on 5 bases. The CDR3 protein is CASSLARGLNRRSLYEQYV. The DNA sequence reads TGTGCCAGCAGCTTAGCTCGCGGACTCAACAGAAGAAGCCTCTACGAGCAGTACGTC.